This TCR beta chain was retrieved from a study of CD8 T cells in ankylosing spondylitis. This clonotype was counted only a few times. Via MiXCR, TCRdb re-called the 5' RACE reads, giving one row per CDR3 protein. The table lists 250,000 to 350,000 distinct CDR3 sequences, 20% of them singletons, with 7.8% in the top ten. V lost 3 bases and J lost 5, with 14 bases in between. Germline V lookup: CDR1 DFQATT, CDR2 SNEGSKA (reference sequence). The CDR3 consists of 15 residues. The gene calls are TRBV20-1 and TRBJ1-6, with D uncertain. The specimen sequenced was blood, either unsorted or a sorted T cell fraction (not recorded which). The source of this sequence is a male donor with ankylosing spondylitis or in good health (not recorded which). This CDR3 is CSASLGQTNNSPLHF. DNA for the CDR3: TGCAGTGCTAGTTTAGGGCAGACCAATAATTCACCCCTCCACTTT.